This TCR beta chain was profiled in a study of T cell repertoires in ileal Crohn's disease. Across the study: Postoperative therapy was given to about half: 11 thiopurines, around 17 anti-TNF agents. Study-level points and caveats: Clonality above 26.8% at surgery always came with endoscopic recurrence.

The CDR3 length is 13 residues. CDR1 and CDR2 from the germline V gene are SGHTA and FQGTGA. Trimming pared 3 bases from V and 1 base from J, leaving 6 bases between. Worth noting for this clone: Its antigen remains unknown.

Assay: immunoSEQ multiplex PCR; the TCRdb copy retains only in-frame clones and omits some. The sample contains tens of thousands of clones, roughly 77% of which appear only once. Source material: ileal tissue. This TCR was recovered from an adult with Crohn's disease. The chain links TRBV7-3 to TRBJ1-1, with unresolved D. The chain's CDR3 is CASSFVENTEAFF. The CDR3 coding sequence is TGTGCCAGCAGCTTCGTAGAGAACACTGAAGCTTTCTTT.